This T cell receptor (beta chain) was identified during a study of beta chain features in type 1 diabetes. Study details: Similarity in age, gender and cell yields was seen between patients and healthy donors.

On this clone itself: Antigen unknown.

Sequenced material consisted of expressed TCRB transcripts (all of the isolated RNA was reverse transcribed). Sequencing used immunoSEQ multiplex PCR; TCRdb keeps in-frame clones, though not all of them. The data contain about 370,000 clones, roughly 16% of them singletons. Germline CDR1 and CDR2: SEHNR and FQNEAQ (reference sequence). Deletions cut 7 bases from V and 4 bases from J, with 10 bases between. This CDR3 is built from 12 residues. Study-level findings and limits: Although PCR might favor shorter templates, it would do so equally in patients and controls. For TCRB rearrangement, an influence of HLA type remained unresolved here.

The rearrangement joins TRBV7-9 to TRBJ1-2; no clear D gene. The sequence was obtained from a woman aged 18-30 years in good health. The material sequenced was naive CD4+ T cells from blood. CDR3 bases: TGTGCCAGCAATGCGGGAAGCTATGGCTACACCTTC. Protein product: CASNAGSYGYTF. Complete variable domain (other parts from reference TRBV7-9 and TRBJ1-2): DTGVSQNPRHKITKRGQNVTFRCDPISEHNRLYWYRQTLGQGPEFLTYFQNEAQLEKSRLLSDRFSAERPKGSFSTLEIQRTEQGDSAMYLCASNAGSYGYTFGSGTRLTVV.